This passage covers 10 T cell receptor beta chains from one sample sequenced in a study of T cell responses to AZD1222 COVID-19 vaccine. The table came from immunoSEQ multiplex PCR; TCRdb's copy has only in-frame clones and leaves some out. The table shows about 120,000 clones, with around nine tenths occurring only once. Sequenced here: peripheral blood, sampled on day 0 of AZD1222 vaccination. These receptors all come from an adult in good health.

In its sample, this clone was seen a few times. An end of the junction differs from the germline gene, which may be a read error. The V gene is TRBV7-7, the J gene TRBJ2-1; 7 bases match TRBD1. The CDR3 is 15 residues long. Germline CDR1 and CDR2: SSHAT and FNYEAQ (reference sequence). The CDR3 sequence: CASSKGAGASNEQFF. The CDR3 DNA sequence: TGTGCTAGCAGCAAGGGGGCAGGGGCGAGCAATGAGCAGTTCTTC.

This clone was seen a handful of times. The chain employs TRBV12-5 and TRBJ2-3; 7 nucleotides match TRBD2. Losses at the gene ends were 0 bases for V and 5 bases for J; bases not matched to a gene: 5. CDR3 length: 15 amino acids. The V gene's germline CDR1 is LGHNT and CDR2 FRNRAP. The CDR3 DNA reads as TGTGCTAGTGGTTTGGTATTGGGGGGGGGAGATACGCAGTATTTT. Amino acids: CASGLVLGGGDTQYF.

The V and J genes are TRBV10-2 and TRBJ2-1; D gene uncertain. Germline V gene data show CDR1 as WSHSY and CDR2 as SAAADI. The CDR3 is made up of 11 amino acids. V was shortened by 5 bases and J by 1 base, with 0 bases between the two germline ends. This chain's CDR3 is CASSSYNEQFF. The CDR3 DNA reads TGCGCCAGCAGTTCCTACAATGAGCAGTTCTTC.

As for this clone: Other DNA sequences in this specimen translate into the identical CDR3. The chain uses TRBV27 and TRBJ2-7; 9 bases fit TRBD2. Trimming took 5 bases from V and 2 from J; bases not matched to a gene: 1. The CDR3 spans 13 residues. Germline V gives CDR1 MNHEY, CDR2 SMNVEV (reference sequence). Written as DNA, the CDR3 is TGTGCCAGCAGTCGCGGGGGGGCCTACGAGCAGTACTTC. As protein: CASSRGGAYEQYF.

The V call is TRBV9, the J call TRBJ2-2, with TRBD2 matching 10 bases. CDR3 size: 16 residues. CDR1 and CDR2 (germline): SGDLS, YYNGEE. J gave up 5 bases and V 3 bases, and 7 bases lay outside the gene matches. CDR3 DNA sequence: TGTGCCAGCAGCGAGAAGCAGCGGGGGGGAACCGGGGAGCTGTTTTTT. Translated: CASSEKQRGGTGELFF. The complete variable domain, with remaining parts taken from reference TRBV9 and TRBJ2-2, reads DSGVTQTPKHLITATGQRVTLRCSPRSGDLSVYWYQQSLDQGLQFLIQYYNGEERAKGNILERFSAQQFPDLHSELNLSSLELGDSALYFCASSEKQRGGTGELFFGEGSRLTVL.

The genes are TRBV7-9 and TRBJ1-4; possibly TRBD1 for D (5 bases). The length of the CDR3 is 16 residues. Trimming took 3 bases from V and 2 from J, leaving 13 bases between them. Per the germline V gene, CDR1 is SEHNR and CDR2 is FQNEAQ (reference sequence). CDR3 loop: CASSLTFGATNEKLFF. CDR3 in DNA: TGTGCCAGCAGCTTGACGTTTGGGGCCACTAATGAAAAACTGTTTTTT.

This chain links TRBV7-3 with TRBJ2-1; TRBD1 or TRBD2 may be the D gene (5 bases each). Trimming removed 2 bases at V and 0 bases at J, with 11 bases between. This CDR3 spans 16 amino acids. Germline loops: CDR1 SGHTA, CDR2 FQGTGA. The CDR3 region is CASSLAPGSSYNEQFF. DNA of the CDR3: TGTGCCAGCAGCTTAGCCCCAGGGAGCTCCTACAATGAGCAGTTCTTC.

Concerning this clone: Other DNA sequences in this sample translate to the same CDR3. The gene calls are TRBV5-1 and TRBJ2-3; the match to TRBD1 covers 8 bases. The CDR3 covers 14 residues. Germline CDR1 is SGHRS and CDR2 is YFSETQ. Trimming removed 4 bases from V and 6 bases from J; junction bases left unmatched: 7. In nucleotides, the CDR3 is TGCGCCAGCAGCCCAGGACAGGGTACCGATACGCAGTATTTT. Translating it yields CASSPGQGTDTQYF.

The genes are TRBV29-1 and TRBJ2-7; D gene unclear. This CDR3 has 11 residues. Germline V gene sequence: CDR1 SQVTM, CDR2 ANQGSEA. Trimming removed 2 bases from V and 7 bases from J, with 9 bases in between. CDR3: CSVEKGREQYF. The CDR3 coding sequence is TGCAGCGTTGAAAAGGGTCGGGAGCAGTACTTC.

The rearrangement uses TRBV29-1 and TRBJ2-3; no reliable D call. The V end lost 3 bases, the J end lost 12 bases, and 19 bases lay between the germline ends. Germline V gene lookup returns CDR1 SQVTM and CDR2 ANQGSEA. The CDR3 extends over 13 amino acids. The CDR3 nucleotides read TGCAGCGTTGAGGAAGCGACCCAAGGGCCCCAGTATTTT. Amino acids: CSVEEATQGPQYF.